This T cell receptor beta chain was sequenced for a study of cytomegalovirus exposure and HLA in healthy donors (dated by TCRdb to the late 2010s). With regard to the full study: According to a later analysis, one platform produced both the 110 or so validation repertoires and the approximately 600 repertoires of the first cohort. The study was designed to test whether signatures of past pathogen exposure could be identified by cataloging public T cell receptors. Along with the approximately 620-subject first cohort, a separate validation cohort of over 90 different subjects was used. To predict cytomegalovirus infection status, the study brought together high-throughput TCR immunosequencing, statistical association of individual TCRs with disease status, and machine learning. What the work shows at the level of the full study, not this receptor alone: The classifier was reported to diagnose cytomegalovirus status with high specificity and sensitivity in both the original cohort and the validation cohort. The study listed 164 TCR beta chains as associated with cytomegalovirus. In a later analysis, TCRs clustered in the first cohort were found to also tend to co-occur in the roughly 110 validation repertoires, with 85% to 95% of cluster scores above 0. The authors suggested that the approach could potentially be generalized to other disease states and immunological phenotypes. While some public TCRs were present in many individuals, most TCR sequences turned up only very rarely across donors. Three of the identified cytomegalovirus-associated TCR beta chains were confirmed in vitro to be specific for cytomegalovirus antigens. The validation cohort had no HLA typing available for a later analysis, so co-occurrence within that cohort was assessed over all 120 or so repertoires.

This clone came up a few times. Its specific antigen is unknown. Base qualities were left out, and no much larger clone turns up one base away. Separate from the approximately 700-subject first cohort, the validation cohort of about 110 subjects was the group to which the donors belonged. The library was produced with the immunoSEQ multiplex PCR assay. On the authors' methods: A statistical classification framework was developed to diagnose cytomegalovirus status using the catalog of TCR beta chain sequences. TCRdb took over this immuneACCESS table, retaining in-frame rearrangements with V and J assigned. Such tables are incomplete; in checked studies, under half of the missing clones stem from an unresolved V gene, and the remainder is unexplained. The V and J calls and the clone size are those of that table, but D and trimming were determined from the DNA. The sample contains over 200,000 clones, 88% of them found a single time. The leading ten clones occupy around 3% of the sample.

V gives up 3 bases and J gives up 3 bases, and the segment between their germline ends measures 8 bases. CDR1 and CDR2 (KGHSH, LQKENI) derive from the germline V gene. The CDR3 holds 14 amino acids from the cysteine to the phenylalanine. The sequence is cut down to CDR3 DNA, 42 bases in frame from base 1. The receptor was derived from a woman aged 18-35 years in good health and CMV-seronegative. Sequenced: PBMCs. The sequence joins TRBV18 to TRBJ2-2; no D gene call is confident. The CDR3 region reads CASSPFQDTGELFF. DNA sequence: TGTGCCAGCTCACCTTTCCAGGACACCGGGGAGCTGTTTTTT. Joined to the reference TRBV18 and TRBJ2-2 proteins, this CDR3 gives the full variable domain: NAGVMQNPRHLVRRRGQEARLRCSPMKGHSHVYWYRQLPEEGLKFMVYLQKENIIDESGMPKERFSAEFPKEGPSILRIQQVVRGDSAAYFCASSPFQDTGELFFGEGSRLTVL.